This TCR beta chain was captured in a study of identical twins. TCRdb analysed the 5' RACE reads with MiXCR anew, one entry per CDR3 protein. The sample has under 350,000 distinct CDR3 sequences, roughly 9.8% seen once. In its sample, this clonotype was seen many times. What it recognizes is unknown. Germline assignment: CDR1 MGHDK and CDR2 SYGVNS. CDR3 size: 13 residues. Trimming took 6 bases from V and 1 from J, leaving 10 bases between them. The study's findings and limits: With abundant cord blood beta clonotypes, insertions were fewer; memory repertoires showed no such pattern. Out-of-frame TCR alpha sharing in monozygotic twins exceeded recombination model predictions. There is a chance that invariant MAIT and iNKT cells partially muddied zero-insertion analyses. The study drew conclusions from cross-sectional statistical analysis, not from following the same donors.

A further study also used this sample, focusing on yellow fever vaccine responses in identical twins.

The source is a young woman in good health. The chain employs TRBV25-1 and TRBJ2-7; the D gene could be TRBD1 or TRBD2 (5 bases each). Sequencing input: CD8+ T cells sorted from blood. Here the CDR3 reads CASRGDHSYEQYF. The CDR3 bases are TGTGCCAGCAGAGGGGACCATTCCTACGAGCAGTACTTC.